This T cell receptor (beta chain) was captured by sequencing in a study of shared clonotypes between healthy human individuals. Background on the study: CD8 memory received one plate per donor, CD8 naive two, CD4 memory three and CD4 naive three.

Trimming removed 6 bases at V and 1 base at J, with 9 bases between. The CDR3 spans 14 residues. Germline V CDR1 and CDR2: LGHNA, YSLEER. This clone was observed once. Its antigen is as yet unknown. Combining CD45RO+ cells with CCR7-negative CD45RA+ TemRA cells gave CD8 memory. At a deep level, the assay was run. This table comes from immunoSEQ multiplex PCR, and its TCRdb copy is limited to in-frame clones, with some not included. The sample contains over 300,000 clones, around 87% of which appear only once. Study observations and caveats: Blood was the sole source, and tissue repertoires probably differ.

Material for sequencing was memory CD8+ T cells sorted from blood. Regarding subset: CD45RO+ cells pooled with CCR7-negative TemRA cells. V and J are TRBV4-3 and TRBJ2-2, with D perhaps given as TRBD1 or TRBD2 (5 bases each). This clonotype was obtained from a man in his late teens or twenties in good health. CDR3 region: CASRTRGNTGELFF. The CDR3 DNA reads TGCGCCAGCAGAACGAGGGGGAACACCGGGGAGCTGTTTTTT.